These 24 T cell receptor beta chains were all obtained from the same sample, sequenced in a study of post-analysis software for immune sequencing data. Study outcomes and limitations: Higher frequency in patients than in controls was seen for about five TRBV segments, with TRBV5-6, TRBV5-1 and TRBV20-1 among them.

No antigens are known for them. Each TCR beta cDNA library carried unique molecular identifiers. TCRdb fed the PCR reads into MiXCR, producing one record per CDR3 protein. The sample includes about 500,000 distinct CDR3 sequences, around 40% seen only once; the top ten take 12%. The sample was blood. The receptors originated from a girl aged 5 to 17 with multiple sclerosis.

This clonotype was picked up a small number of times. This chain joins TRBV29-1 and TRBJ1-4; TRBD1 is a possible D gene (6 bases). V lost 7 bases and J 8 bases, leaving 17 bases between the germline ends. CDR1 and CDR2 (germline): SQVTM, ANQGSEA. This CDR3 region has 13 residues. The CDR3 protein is CSGRGGAGEKLFF. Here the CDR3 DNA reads TGCAGCGGGAGAGGGGGTGCGGGGGAAAAACTGTTTTTT.

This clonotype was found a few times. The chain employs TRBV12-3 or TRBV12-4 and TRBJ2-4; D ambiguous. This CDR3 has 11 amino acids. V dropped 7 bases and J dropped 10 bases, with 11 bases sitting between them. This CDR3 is CASTIARIQYF. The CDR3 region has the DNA TGTGCCAGCACCATCGCCCGAATTCAGTACTTC.

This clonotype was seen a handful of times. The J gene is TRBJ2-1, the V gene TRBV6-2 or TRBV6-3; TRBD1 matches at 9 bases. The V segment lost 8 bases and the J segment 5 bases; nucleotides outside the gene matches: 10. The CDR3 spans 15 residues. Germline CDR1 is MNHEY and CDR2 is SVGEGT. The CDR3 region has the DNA TGTGCCAGCTCCCGGACCGGGACAGGGAACAATGAGCAGTTCTTC. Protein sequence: CASSRTGTGNNEQFF.

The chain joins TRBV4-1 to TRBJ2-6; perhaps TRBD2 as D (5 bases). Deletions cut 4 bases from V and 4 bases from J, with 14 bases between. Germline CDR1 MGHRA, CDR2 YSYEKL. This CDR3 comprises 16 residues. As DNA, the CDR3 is TGCGCCAGCAGCCGAGGGATTCACGCCGGGGCCAACGTCCTGACTTTC. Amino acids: CASSRGIHAGANVLTF.

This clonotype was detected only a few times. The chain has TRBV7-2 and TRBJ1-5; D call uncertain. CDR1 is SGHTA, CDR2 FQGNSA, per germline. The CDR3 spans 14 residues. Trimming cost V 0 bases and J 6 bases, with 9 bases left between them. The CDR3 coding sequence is TGTGCCAGCAGCTTAGCGCGGGGAGGTCAGCCCCAGCATTTT. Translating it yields CASSLARGGQPQHF.

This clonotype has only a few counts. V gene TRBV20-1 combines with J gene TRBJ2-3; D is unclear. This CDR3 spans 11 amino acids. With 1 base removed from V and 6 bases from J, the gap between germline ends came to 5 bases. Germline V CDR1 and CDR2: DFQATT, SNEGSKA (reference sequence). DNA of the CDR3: TGCAGTGCTAGAGTTGGTGATACGCAGTATTTT. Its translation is CSARVGDTQYF.

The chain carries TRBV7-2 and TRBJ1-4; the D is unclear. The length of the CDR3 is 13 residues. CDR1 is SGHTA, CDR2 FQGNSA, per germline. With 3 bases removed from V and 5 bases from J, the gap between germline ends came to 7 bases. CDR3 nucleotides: TGTGCCAGCAGCTTTGTCATAAATGAAAAACTGTTTTTT. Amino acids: CASSFVINEKLFF.

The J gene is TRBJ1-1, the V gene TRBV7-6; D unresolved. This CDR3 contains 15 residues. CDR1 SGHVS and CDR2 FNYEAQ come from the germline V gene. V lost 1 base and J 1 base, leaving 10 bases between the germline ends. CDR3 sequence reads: CASSLEAGPNTEAFF. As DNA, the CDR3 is TGTGCCAGCAGCTTAGAGGCCGGGCCGAACACTGAAGCTTTCTTT.

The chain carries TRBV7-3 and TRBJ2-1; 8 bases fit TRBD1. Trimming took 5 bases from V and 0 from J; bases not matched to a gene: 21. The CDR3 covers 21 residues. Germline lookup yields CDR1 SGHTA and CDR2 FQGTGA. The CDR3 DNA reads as TGTGCCAGCAGCACCCCTCTGGATGGGGGGACAGGAGTACCCTCCTACAATGAGCAGTTCTTC. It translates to CASSTPLDGGTGVPSYNEQFF.

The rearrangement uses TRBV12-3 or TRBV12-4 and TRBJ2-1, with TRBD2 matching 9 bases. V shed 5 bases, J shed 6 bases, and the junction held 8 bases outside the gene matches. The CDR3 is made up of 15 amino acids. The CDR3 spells CASSLGTSLVNEQFF. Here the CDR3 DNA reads TGTGCCAGCAGTCTCGGGACTAGCTTAGTCAATGAGCAGTTCTTC.

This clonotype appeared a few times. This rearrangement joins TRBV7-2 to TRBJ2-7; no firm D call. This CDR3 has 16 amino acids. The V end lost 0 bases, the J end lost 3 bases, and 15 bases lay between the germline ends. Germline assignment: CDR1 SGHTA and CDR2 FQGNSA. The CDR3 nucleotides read TGTGCCAGCAGCTTAGCCTTGACGGGCCTTGGCTACGAGCAGTACTTC. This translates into CASSLALTGLGYEQYF.

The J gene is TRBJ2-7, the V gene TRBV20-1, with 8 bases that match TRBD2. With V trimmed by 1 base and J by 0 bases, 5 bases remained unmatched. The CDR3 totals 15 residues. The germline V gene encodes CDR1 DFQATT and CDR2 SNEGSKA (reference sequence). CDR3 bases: TGCAGTGCTAGAGTTCCGGGGACTAGCTCCTACGAGCAGTACTTC. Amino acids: CSARVPGTSSYEQYF.

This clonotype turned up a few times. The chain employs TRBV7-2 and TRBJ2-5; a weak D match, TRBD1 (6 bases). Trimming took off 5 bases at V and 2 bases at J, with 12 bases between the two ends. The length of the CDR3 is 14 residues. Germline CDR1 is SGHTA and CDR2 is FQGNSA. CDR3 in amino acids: CASSVHGQQETQYF. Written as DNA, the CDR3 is TGTGCCAGCAGCGTACACGGACAGCAAGAGACCCAGTACTTC.

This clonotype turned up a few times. Here the CDR3 DNA reads TGCAGTGCTAGGGCACCGGACAGGGTGGGTCAGCCCCAGCATTTT. Translated: CSARAPDRVGQPQHF. The chain recombines TRBV20-1 with TRBJ1-5; 8 bases match TRBD1. The CDR3 covers 15 residues. The junction had 10 bases not matched to a gene; V was cut back by 3 bases and J by 6 bases. CDR1 and CDR2 (germline): DFQATT, SNEGSKA (reference sequence).

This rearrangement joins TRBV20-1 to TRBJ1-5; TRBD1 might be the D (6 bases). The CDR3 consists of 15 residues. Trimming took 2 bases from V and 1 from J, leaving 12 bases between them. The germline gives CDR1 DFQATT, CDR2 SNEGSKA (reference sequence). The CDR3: CSARIGGTSNQPQHF. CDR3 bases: TGCAGTGCTAGAATAGGTGGGACAAGCAATCAGCCCCAGCATTTT.

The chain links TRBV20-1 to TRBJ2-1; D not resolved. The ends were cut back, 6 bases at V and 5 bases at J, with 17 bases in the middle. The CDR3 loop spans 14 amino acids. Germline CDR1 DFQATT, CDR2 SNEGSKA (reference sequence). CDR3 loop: CSAPVAPTDNEQFF. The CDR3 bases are TGCAGTGCCCCCGTGGCCCCCACCGACAATGAGCAGTTCTTC.

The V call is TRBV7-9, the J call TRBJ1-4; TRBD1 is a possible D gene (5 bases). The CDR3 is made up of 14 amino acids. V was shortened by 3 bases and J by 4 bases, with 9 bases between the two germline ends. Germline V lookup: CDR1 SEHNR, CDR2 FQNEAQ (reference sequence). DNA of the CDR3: TGTGCCAGCAGCTTGGGACGGATTAATGAAAAACTGTTTTTT. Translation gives CASSLGRINEKLFF.

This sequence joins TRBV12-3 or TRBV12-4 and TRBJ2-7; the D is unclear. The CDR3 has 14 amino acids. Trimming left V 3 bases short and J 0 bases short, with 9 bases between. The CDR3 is CASSLFESSYEQYF. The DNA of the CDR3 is TGTGCCAGCAGTTTGTTCGAGAGCTCCTACGAGCAGTACTTC.

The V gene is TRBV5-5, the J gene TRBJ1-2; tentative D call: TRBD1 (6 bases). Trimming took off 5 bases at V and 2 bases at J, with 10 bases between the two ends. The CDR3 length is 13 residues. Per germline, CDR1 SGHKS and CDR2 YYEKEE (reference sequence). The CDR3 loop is CASRLGQNYGYTF. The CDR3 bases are TGTGCCAGCAGGTTAGGACAGAACTATGGCTACACCTTC.

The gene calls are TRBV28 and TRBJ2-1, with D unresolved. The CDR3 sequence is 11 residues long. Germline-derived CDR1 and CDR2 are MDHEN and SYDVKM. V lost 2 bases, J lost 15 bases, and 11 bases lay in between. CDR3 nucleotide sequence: TGTGCCAGCAGTTTAGATCGAGCCTGGTTCTTC. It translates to CASSLDRAWFF. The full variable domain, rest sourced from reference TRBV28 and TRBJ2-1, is DVKVTQSSRYLVKRTGEKVFLECVQDMDHENMFWYRQDPGLGLRLIYFSYDVKMKEKGDIPEGYSVSREKKERFSLILESASTNQTSMYLCASSLDRAWFFGPGTRLTVL.

CDR3 protein: CTSSPGPGGYTF. For the CDR3, the DNA is TGCACCAGCAGCCCAGGGCCGGGCGGCTACACCTTC. The chain uses TRBV1 and TRBJ1-2; the table calls TRBD1, which could not be checked here. TRBV1 is given as a pseudogene. This CDR3 has 12 residues.

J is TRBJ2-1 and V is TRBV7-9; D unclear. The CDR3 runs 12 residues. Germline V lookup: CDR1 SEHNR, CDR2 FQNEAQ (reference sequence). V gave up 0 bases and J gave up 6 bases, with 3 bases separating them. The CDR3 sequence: CASSLASNEQFF. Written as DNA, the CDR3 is TGTGCCAGCAGCTTAGCGTCCAATGAGCAGTTCTTC.

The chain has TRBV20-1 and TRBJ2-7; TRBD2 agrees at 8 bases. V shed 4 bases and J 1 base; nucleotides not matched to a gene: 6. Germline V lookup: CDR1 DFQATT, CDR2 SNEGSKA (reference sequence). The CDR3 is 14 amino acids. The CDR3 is CSAMELAVSYEQYF. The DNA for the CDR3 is TGCAGTGCTATGGAACTAGCGGTGTCCTACGAGCAGTACTTC.

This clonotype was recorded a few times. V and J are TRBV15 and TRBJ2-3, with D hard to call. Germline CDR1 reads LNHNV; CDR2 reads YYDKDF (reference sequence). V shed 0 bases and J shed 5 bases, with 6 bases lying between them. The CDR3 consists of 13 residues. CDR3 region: CATSRDLLDTQYF. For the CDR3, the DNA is TGTGCCACCAGCAGAGATCTCTTAGATACGCAGTATTTT.